This entry is about one TCR beta chain. Expressed TCRB transcripts got sequenced, as all isolated RNA was reverse transcribed. Produced via immunoSEQ multiplex PCR; TCRdb's table is partial and in-frame only. The profile shows under 400,000 clones, over 9.5% of them singletons. The sample is drawn from a study of beta chain features in type 1 diabetes. CDR1 is MDHEN, CDR2 SYDVKM, per germline. The CDR3 runs to 16 residues. Trimming stripped 2 bases from V and 7 bases from J, with 20 bases between. The receptor's source is a man aged 18-30 years in good health. The sample taken for sequencing was naive CD4+ T cells from blood. The rearrangement joins TRBV28 to TRBJ1-2, with D perhaps matching TRBD1 (6 bases). CDR3 DNA: TGTGCCAGCAGTTTAGCCCCAGGGGCTGGGCGGCTTGGCTACACCTTC. Its protein is CASSLAPGAGRLGYTF.